A single sample gave rise to the 18 T cell receptor beta chains below, sequenced in a study of blood T cell repertoires in COVID-19. The data were produced by immunoSEQ multiplex PCR, yet TCRdb's version contains in-frame clones alone and is incomplete. The sample has 150,000 to 200,000 clones; about 86% are singletons. Sequenced material: peripheral blood. All receptors come from a woman aged 80 or over with acute or convalescent COVID-19.

The rearrangement uses TRBV19 and TRBJ1-5; D remains ambiguous. Trimming took 0 bases from V and 7 from J, leaving 10 bases between them. The CDR3 is made up of 14 amino acids. Germline lookup yields CDR1 LNHDA and CDR2 SQIVND (reference sequence). The CDR3 loop reads CASSIDLRGQPQHF. As DNA, the CDR3 is TGTGCCAGTAGTATAGATTTACGAGGACAGCCCCAGCATTTT.

This clone turned up a few times. This rearrangement joins TRBV29-1 to TRBJ1-2; D gene uncertain. Germline-derived CDR1 and CDR2 are SQVTM and ANQGSEA. This CDR3 comprises 12 residues. The germline V and J ends were trimmed by 5 bases and 0 bases, with 7 bases remaining between them. CDR3 sequence reads: CSVSRTNYGYTF. The DNA of the CDR3 is TGCAGCGTTTCTAGAACTAACTATGGCTACACCTTC.

The rearrangement uses TRBV28 and TRBJ1-5; 7 positions match TRBD1. This CDR3 region has 14 residues. Per the germline V gene, CDR1 is MDHEN and CDR2 is SYDVKM. The ends lost 7 bases at V and 2 bases at J; junction bases unmatched: 5. CDR3: CASMRTGRNQPQHF. CDR3 sequence (DNA): TGTGCCAGCATGCGGACAGGACGCAATCAGCCCCAGCATTTT. Variable domain in full (rest from reference TRBV28 and TRBJ1-5): DVKVTQSSRYLVKRTGEKVFLECVQDMDHENMFWYRQDPGLGLRLIYFSYDVKMKEKGDIPEGYSVSREKKERFSLILESASTNQTSMYLCASMRTGRNQPQHFGDGTRLSIL.

The chain employs TRBV9 and TRBJ2-7; 7 bases are a match to TRBD1. The CDR3 extends over 15 amino acids. Germline loops: CDR1 SGDLS, CDR2 YYNGEE. J was trimmed by 2 bases and V by 2 bases; bases with no gene match: 7. CDR3 coding DNA: TGTGCCAGCAGCGTGGGGACAGCAGCCGCCTACGAGCAGTACTTC. Its translation: CASSVGTAAAYEQYF.

The chain uses TRBV6-1 and TRBJ2-1, with TRBD2 matching 8 bases. V lost 4 bases and J lost 3; bases outside the gene matches: 8. Germline V gene data show CDR1 as MNHNS and CDR2 as SASEGT. This CDR3 has 16 residues. This CDR3 reads CASSGILAESYNEQFF. CDR3 DNA sequence: TGTGCCAGCAGTGGAATACTAGCGGAAAGCTACAATGAGCAGTTCTTC.

The CDR3: CASTSYVGTGNYGYTF. The DNA for the CDR3 is TGTGCCAGCACCAGTTACGTGGGGACAGGGAACTATGGCTACACCTTC. V and J are TRBV6-6 and TRBJ1-2, with TRBD1 matching over 9 bases. The CDR3 extends over 16 amino acids. The V gene end was trimmed by 7 bases and the J gene end by 2 bases; junction bases not matched to a gene: 11. CDR1 and CDR2 from the germline V gene are MNHNY and SVGAGI (reference sequence).

The gene calls are TRBV29-1 and TRBJ1-2, with 8 bases identical to TRBD1. This CDR3 is 13 amino acids long. CDR1 is SQVTM and CDR2 is ANQGSEA in the germline V gene. V lost 6 bases and J lost 7; bases outside the gene matches: 10. This CDR3 is CSVWTGIRGGYTF. CDR3 DNA: TGCAGCGTCTGGACAGGGATAAGGGGTGGCTACACCTTC.

The genes are TRBV7-8 and TRBJ2-7; 7 nucleotides match TRBD1. CDR3 length equals 16 residues. Germline lookup yields CDR1 SGHVS and CDR2 FQNEAQ. With V trimmed by 1 base and J by 1 base, 7 bases remained unmatched. The CDR3 loop reads CASSLESGTVSYEQYF. The CDR3 DNA is TGTGCCAGCAGCTTAGAGTCCGGGACAGTATCCTACGAGCAGTACTTC.

The chain's CDR3 is CASSPPGRDSNYGYTF. CDR3 in DNA: TGTGCCAGCTCACCCCCGGGGAGGGACTCTAACTATGGCTACACCTTC. The chain is built from TRBV18 and TRBJ1-2; weak D call: TRBD1 (5 bases). From germline, CDR1 is KGHSH and CDR2 LQKENI. Trimming stripped 3 bases from V and 0 bases from J, with 14 bases between. This CDR3 has 16 residues.

The CDR3 sequence is CASSFGGQTYEQYF. CDR3 nucleotides: TGTGCCAGCAGCTTCGGCGGTCAGACCTACGAGCAGTACTTC. The rearrangement joins TRBV7-9 to TRBJ2-7; D remains unclear. V lost 3 bases, J lost 2 bases, and 11 bases lay in between. The CDR3 runs to 14 residues. The V gene's germline CDR1 is SEHNR and CDR2 FQNEAQ (reference sequence). Based on the CDR3 plus reference TRBV7-9 and TRBJ2-7, the full variable domain is DTGVSQNPRHKITKRGQNVTFRCDPISEHNRLYWYRQTLGQGPEFLTYFQNEAQLEKSRLLSDRFSAERPKGSFSTLEIQRTEQGDSAMYLCASSFGGQTYEQYFGPGTRLTVT.

The chain carries TRBV4-1 and TRBJ2-7, with TRBD2 matching over 7 bases. Germline CDR1 reads MGHRA; CDR2 reads YSYEKL. This CDR3 contains 15 residues. V lost 3 bases, J lost 6 bases, and 11 bases stayed unmatched. DNA for the CDR3: TGCGCCAGCAGCCAGCGCGCCCTAGCGGAGATCGAGCAGTACTTC. Its protein product is CASSQRALAEIEQYF.

The chain couples TRBV11-2 to TRBJ2-1; D is perhaps TRBD1 (6 bases). The CDR3 runs 17 residues. The V end was cut by 5 bases, the J end by 0 bases, with 17 bases between. Germline loops: CDR1 SGHAT, CDR2 FQNNGV. The DNA of the CDR3 is TGTGCCAGCAGCCGTAACCGGCAGGGGAGCTCCTACAATGAGCAGTTCTTC. Residues: CASSRNRQGSSYNEQFF.

The chain recombines TRBV18 with TRBJ2-4, with 7 bases that match TRBD1. The CDR3 is made up of 15 amino acids. V was clipped by 1 base and J by 4 bases; unmatched bases: 4. CDR1 is KGHSH, CDR2 LQKENI, per germline. CDR3 DNA sequence: TGTGCCAGCTCACCACGACAGGGCCTAAAAAACATTCAGTACTTC. Translated: CASSPRQGLKNIQYF.

This clone came up once. V and J are TRBV11-2 and TRBJ1-4; D may be TRBD1 (5 bases). In germline, CDR1 is SGHAT, CDR2 FQNNGV. The CDR3 is 16 residues long. Deletions cut 0 bases from V and 11 bases from J, with 19 bases between. In nucleotides, the CDR3 is TGTGCCAGCAGCTTAGATCCGTCGGCGACAGTAAGGAAACTGTTTTTT. Translated: CASSLDPSATVRKLFF.

The chain uses TRBV18 and TRBJ1-1; D remains unclear. There are 13 residues in the CDR3. The germline gives CDR1 KGHSH, CDR2 LQKENI. The V end lost 2 bases, the J end lost 4 bases, and 8 bases lay between the germline ends. CDR3 DNA: TGTGCCAGCTCACCATTTCTAGGCACTGAAGCTTTCTTT. It yields the protein CASSPFLGTEAFF.

This clone was counted between two and nine times. This chain links TRBV19 with TRBJ1-2; TRBD1 might be the D (5 bases). Germline CDR1 LNHDA, CDR2 SQIVND (reference sequence). The V end was cut by 9 bases, the J end by 4 bases, with 15 bases between. This CDR3 comprises 13 residues. The CDR3 coding sequence is TGTGCCAGCGGGACTAACACAGGCTATGGCTACACCTTC. This codes for CASGTNTGYGYTF.

This clone was seen only a few times. The rearrangement uses TRBV7-2 and TRBJ1-6, with D unclear. The CDR3 sequence is 15 residues long. Germline V gene sequence: CDR1 SGHTA, CDR2 FQGNSA. Trimming shortened V by 2 bases and J by 9 bases, and 14 bases separated the two germline ends. The DNA for the CDR3 is TGTGCCAGCAGCTTATCGACCGCCGCTAGTTCACCCCTCCACTTT. It specifies CASSLSTAASSPLHF. Drawing the rest from reference TRBV7-2 and TRBJ1-6, the complete variable domain is GAGVSQSPSNKVTEKGKDVELRCDPISGHTALYWYRQSLGQGLEFLIYFQGNSAPDKSGLPSDRFSAERTGGSVSTLTIQRTQQEDSAVYLCASSLSTAASSPLHFGNGTRLTVT.

The V call is TRBV2, the J call TRBJ2-5, with TRBD1 matching over 8 bases. The J segment lost 6 bases and the V segment lost 6 bases, leaving 3 bases of the junction unmatched. The CDR3 has 12 residues. The germline V gene has CDR1 SNHLY and CDR2 FYNNEI. The CDR3 spells CASRTGEQTQYF. CDR3 coding DNA: TGTGCCAGCAGGACAGGGGAGCAGACCCAGTACTTC.